The source of this T cell receptor (beta chain) is a study of T cells in Graves' hyperthyroidism and ophthalmopathy. Study conclusions and caveats: Blood held most thyroid clonotypes expanded above 0.001 frequency.

The study defined stable Graves' hyperthyroidism as no ophthalmopathy progression within 18 months. Trimming stripped 1 base from V and 3 bases from J, with 12 bases between. This CDR3 is 15 amino acids long. Germline CDR1 is SGHRS and CDR2 is YFSETQ. Researchers amplified the TCR beta CDR3 regions from RNA transcripts. Initially, a first-round RT-PCR of the TCR CDR3 employed the HTBI primer set. TCRdb reprocessed the multiplex PCR reads with MiXCR, giving one entry per CDR3 protein. This sample has approximately 400,000 distinct CDR3 sequences, with approximately 14% found just once. This clonotype was recorded at least ten times. Its antigen is unknown.

The sequence came from a woman aged 18 to 35 with Graves' hyperthyroidism. V gene TRBV5-1 combines with J gene TRBJ2-3, with D unclear. The specimen sequenced was blood. In DNA form, the CDR3 reads TGCGCCAGCAGCTTGCAAGGGTTAGGGACAGATACGCAGTATTTT. Amino acids: CASSLQGLGTDTQYF.